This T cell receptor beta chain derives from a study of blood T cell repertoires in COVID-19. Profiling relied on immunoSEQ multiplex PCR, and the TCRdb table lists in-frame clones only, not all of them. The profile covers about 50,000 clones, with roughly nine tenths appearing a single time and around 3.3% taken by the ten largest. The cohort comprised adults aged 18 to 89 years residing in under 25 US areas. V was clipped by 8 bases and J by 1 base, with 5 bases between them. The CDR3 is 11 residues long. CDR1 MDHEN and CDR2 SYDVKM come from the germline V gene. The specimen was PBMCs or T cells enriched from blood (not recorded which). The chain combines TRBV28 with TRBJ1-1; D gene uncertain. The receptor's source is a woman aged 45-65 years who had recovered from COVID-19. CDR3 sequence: CASRANTEAFF. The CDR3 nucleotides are TGTGCCAGCCGAGCGAACACTGAAGCTTTCTTT.